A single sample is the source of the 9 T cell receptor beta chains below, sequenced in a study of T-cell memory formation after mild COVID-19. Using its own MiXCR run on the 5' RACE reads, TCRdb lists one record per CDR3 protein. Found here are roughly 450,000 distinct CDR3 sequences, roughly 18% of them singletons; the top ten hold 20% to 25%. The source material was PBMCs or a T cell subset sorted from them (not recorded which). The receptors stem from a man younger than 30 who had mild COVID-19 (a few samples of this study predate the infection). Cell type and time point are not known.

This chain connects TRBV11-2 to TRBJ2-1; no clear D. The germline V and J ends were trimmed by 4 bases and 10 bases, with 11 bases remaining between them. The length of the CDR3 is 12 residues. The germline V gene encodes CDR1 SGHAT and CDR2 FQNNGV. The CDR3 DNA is TGTGCCAGCAGCTCCACGGTAGGCGAGCAGTTCTTC. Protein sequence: CASSSTVGEQFF.

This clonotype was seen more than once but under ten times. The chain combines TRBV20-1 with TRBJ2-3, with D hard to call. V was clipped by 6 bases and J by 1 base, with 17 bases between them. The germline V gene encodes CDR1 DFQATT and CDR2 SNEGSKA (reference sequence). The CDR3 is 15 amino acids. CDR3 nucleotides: TGCAGTGCCCCGGCTTGGACCCCCCGCACAGATACGCAGTATTTT. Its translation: CSAPAWTPRTDTQYF.

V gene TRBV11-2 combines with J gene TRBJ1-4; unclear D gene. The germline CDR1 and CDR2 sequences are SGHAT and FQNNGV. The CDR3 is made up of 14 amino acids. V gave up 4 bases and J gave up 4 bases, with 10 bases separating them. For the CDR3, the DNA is TGTGCCAGCAGCTCGCCAATCCTTAATGAAAAACTGTTTTTT. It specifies CASSSPILNEKLFF. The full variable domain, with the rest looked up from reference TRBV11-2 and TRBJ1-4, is EAGVAQSPRYKIIEKRQSVAFWCNPISGHATLYWYQQILGQGPKLLIQFQNNGVVDDSQLPKDRFSAERLKGVDSTLKIQPAKLEDSAVYLCASSSPILNEKLFFGSGTQLSVL.

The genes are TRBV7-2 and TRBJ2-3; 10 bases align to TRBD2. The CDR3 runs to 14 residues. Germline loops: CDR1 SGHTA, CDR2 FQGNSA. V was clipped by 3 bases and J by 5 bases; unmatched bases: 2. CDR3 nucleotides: TGTGCCAGCAGCTTTTGGACTAGCGGAGATACGCAGTATTTT. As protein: CASSFWTSGDTQYF. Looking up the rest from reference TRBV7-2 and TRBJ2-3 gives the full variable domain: GAGVSQSPSNKVTEKGKDVELRCDPISGHTALYWYRQSLGQGLEFLIYFQGNSAPDKSGLPSDRFSAERTGGSVSTLTIQRTQQEDSAVYLCASSFWTSGDTQYFGPGTRLTVL.

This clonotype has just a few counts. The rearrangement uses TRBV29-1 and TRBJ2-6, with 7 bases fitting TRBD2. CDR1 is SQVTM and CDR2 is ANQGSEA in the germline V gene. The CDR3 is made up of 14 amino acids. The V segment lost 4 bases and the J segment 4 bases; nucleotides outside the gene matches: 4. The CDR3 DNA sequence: TGCAGCGTTGCAGCGGGGAGCGGGGCCAACGTCCTGACTTTC. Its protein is CSVAAGSGANVLTF.

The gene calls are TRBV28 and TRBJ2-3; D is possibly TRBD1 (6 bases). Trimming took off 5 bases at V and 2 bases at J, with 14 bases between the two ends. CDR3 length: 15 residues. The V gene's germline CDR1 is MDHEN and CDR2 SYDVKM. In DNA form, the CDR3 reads TGTGCCAGCAGTGAGGGGGACCCCCCCACAGATACGCAGTATTTT. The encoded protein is CASSEGDPPTDTQYF.

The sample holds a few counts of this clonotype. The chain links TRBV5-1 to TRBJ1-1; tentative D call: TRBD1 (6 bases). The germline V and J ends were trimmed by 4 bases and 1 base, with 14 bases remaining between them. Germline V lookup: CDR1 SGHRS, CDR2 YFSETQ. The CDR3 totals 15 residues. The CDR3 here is CASSLVGQTNTEAFF. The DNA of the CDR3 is TGCGCCAGCAGCCTGGTTGGACAGACGAACACTGAAGCTTTCTTT.

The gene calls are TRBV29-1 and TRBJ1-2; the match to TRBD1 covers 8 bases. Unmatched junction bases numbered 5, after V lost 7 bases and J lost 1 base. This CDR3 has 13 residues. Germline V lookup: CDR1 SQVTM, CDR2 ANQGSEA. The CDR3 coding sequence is TGCAGCGCCCGACAGGGGAGTAACTATGGCTACACCTTC. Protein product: CSARQGSNYGYTF.

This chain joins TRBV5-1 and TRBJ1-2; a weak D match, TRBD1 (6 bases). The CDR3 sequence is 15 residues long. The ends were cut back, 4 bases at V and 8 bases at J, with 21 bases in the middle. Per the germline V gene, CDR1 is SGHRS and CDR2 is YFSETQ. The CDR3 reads CASSLGYGGPAGYTF. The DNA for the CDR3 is TGCGCCAGCAGCCTAGGCTATGGGGGCCCGGCAGGCTACACCTTC.